This T cell receptor beta chain was captured by sequencing in a study of control samples from healthy donors and cancer patients. The protocol was immunoSEQ multiplex PCR, while the TCRdb copy is restricted to in-frame clones and leaves out a portion. The sample lists 70,000 or so clones, around 92% occurring once. Trimming stripped 4 bases from V and 0 bases from J, with 11 bases between. This CDR3 spans 15 amino acids. Germline V CDR1 and CDR2: SGHRS, YFSETQ. The chain uses TRBV5-1 and TRBJ1-3; tentatively, D is TRBD1 (6 bases). The sequenced material came from PBMCs. This clonotype originated in a man in his 60s with lung cancer. DNA for the CDR3: TGCGCCAGCAGCAAGGGGGAACTCTCTGGAAACACCATATATTTT. Encoded protein: CASSKGELSGNTIYF.